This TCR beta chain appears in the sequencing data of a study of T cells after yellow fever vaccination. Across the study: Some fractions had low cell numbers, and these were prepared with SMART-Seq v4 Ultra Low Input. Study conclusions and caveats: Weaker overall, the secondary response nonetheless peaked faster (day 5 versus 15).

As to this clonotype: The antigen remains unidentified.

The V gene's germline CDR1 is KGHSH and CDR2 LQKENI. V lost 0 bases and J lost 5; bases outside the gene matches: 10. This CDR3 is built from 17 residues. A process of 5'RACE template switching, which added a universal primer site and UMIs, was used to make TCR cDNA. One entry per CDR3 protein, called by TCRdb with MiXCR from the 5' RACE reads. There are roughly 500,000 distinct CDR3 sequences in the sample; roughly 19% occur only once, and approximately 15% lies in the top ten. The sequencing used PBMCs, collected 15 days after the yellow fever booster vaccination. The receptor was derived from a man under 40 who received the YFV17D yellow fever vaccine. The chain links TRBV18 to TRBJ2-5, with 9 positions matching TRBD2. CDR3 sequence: CASSPPSRREGRETQYF. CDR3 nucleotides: TGTGCCAGCTCACCACCGTCTCGGCGGGAGGGCCGCGAGACCCAGTACTTC.